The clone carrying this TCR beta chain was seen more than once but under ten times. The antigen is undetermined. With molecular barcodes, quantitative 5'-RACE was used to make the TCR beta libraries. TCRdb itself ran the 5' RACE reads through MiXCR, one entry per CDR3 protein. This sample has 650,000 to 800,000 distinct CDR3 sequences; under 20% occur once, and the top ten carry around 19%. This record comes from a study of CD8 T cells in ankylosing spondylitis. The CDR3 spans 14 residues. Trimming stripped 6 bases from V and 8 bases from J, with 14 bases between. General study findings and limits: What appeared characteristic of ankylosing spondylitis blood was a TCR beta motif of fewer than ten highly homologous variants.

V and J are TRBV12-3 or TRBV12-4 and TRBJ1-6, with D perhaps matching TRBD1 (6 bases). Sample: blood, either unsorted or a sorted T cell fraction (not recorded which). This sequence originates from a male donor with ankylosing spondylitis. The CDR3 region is CASSFGGGYSPLHF. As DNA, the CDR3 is TGTGCCAGCAGCTTCGGAGGGGGTTATTCACCCCTCCACTTT.